This T cell receptor beta chain was identified during a study of T cells in Graves' hyperthyroidism and ophthalmopathy. Study-wide context: Peripheral blood was acquired at first diagnosis, ahead of any therapy whatsoever. Whole-study findings and limits: Most thyroid clonotypes expanded above 0.001 were also detected in blood.

This clonotype has ten or more counts. Its antigen is undetermined. Disease lasting under 3 months, a NOSPECS grade of at least 4, and a Clinical Activity Score of at least 3 were features of the ophthalmopathy patients. It was around 11 ml of fresh peripheral blood that supplied the PBMCs. RNA transcripts gave rise to amplified TCR beta CDR3 regions. The HTBI primer set served for first-round RT-PCR of the TCR CDR3. A single record per CDR3 protein comes from TCRdb applying MiXCR to the multiplex PCR reads. The sample has fewer than 750,000 distinct CDR3 sequences, more than 14% seen once. Sequencing was carried out using blood. This receptor was identified in a woman aged 50 to 65 with Graves' ophthalmopathy.

The CDR3 DNA reads TGTGCCAGCAGCTTAACGGCATTGCTAGTTCGGCATGAGCAGTTCTTC. The encoded protein is CASSLTALLVRHEQFF. The rearrangement uses TRBV7-9 and TRBJ2-1, with no clear D. V was cut by 2 bases and J by 8 bases, with 19 bases left in between. The CDR3 is 16 amino acids. Germline V gene lookup returns CDR1 SEHNR and CDR2 FQNEAQ (reference sequence).